This record covers a single T cell receptor (beta chain). Trimming took 2 bases from V and 4 from J; bases not matched to a gene: 7. CDR3 length: 15 residues. Per germline, CDR1 SGHNT and CDR2 YYREEE (reference sequence). This entry belongs to a study of blood T cell repertoires in COVID-19. On the study more broadly: Nucleic acid was either cDNA or gDNA, and it came from T cells, B-cell-depleted T cells, or PBMCs.

Sequenced by immunoSEQ multiplex PCR; TCRdb stores in-frame clones only, minus some. Of about 290,000 clones in the sample, 85% were seen once. The chain has TRBV5-4 and TRBJ1-2, with 8 bases lining up with TRBD1. Sequencing was done on a sample of peripheral blood. The sequence came from a woman aged 45-65 years with active or convalescent COVID-19. CDR3 amino acids: CASSFSGQGGYGYTF. DNA for the CDR3: TGTGCCAGCAGCTTTAGCGGACAGGGTGGCTATGGCTACACCTTC.